A selection of T cell receptor beta chains follows, all from one sample in a study of regulatory T cells. Here immunoSEQ multiplex PCR was the method, and the copy in TCRdb shows in-frame clones only, minus some. The sample holds some 15,000 clones, roughly 84% seen once. The sequenced material came from conventional CD4+ T cells sorted from blood. The receptors were sampled from a person between 30 and 45 years old with CD3G deficiency. Each CDR3 is given with its conserved first and last residue. Fields, in order: D gene, clone size, V gene, CDR3 protein. The D gene is left open where the match is weak. The size of a clone is reported for some rows only, either as once, few or many, or as a class for expanded clones.

- | - | TRBV30 | CAWRAGTRGEQFF
- | - | TRBV6-1 | CASRRGGSYEQYF
- | - | TRBV20-1 | CSAQTPPKQYF
- | - | TRBV7-8 | CASSPKRRIPYEQYF
- | once | TRBV11-2 | CASSGPWRGEQFF
TRBD1 | - | TRBV5-1 | CASSWGTGGASAKETQYF
TRBD1 | once | TRBV28 | CASTPGGTPYEKLFF
- | - | TRBV28 | CASSPDGYLNSPLHF
- | - | TRBV28 | CASSLSVQAYQPQHF
- | - | TRBV28 | CASSADQSWYQPQHF
- | - | TRBV6-1 | CASRGRREQYF
TRBD1 | - | TRBV6-1 | CASRTDRPYGYTF
- | once | TRBV10-3 | CAISVTVSLEQYF
- | - | TRBV4-1 | CASSQSSTGGFGGYTF
- | - | TRBV28 | CASSLGGPYEQYF
- | - | TRBV10-3 | CAISDENRPTGELFF
- | few | TRBV30 | CAWSVRGSARNEQFF
- | - | TRBV6-6 | CASSYSKQGSGYTF
- | - | TRBV10-3 | CAISERTGGRYEQYF
- | - | TRBV5-1 | CASSLASYGGDEQYF
- | few | TRBV9 | CASSRSLEDTQYF
- | - | TRBV27 | CASSPRGRGDVLTF
- | - | TRBV6-6 | CASSTPPNTEAFF
- | - | TRBV10-3 | CAISEFGDRSEAFF
- | - | TRBV6-1 | CASSILGSLGYEQYF
- | few | TRBV28 | CASSLKTFSEAFF
- | - | TRBV6-5 | CASSSGYSPLHF
- | - | TRBV6-6 | CASSYPSQAEGGYTF
- | - | TRBV6-5 | CASSDVVEAFF
- | few | TRBV10-2 | CASSDIAGTDTQYF
- | - | TRBV5-1 | CASGVGIRQAQETQYF
TRBD1 | once | TRBV28 | CASSTGDRGNTEAFF
- | - | TRBV30 | CAWSAAYNEQFF
- | - | TRBV30 | CAWTSGGPTQFF
- | - | TRBV28 | CASGSLSGNTIYF
- | - | TRBV19 | CASSRAGQSNTGELFF
TRBD1 | once | TRBV7-9 | CASSLAGQSNEKLFF
TRBD1 | - | TRBV10-3 | CAISEGQKNIQYF
TRBD1 | - | TRBV28 | CASSSGTGDRYEQYF
- | - | TRBV28 | CASGQGEQYF
- | - | TRBV5-1 | CASSLSIGGDGETQYF
TRBD1 | - | TRBV30 | CAWSVPHRGVGEQFF
TRBD1 | - | TRBV28 | CASTDGQGYYEQYF
TRBD2 | - | TRBV28 | CASSLRLAGLGETQYF
- | few | TRBV7-9 | CASSLTGGVPNEQFF
TRBD2 | once | TRBV10-3 | CAIRERGGTYEQYF
TRBD2 | - | TRBV5-1 | CASSLSGGAYSEQYF
TRBD1 | - | TRBV28 | CASSGDRQTGNTIYF
TRBD1 | - | TRBV6-6 | CASRGTGGWSPLHF
- | - | TRBV7-2 | CASSKYSTVTEAFF
TRBD1 | - | TRBV28 | CASSFKGALQYF
TRBD2 | - | TRBV5-1 | CASSIGTSGKNTGELFF
- | - | TRBV6-5 | CASSFLRTGELFF
- | - | TRBV28 | CASSFWRKATEAFF
- | - | TRBV18 | CASSRGGTEAFF
TRBD1 | - | TRBV11-2 | CASSLDSGRGQQGYTF
- | - | TRBV20-1 | CSAGYGYTF